These 30 T cell receptor beta chains came from one sample sequenced in a study of T cells in Graves' hyperthyroidism and ophthalmopathy. It was RNA transcripts that yielded the amplified TCR beta CDR3 regions. TCR CDR3 regions were first amplified by RT-PCR with HTBI primers. TCRdb analysed the multiplex PCR reads with MiXCR anew, one entry per CDR3 protein. The sample records over 250,000 distinct CDR3 sequences, over 15% being singletons. Sequenced input: blood. The receptors were gathered from a woman aged 60-75 years with Graves' ophthalmopathy.

This clonotype was recorded a few times. The V and J genes are TRBV9 and TRBJ2-1; perhaps D is TRBD1 or TRBD2 (6 bases each). The CDR3 covers 17 residues. Germline assignment: CDR1 SGDLS and CDR2 YYNGEE. Trimming removed 0 bases from V and 0 bases from J, with 13 bases in between. CDR3 in DNA: TGTGCCAGCAGCGTAGGCCCCGGGGGCCGCTCCTACAATGAGCAGTTCTTC. Translating it yields CASSVGPGGRSYNEQFF.

This clonotype was seen only a few times. The chain links TRBV19 to TRBJ1-5; 8 bases map to TRBD1. J lost 7 bases, V lost 4 bases, and 6 bases had no gene match. This CDR3 region has 14 residues. Germline loops: CDR1 LNHDA, CDR2 SQIVND (reference sequence). The chain's CDR3 is CASSTQGAGQPQHF. Here the CDR3 DNA reads TGTGCCAGTAGTACGCAGGGGGCTGGACAGCCCCAGCATTTT.

The sample holds many counts of this clonotype. This chain uses TRBV7-8 with TRBJ2-7; TRBD2 is a possible D gene (5 bases). The CDR3 loop spans 14 amino acids. Germline loops: CDR1 SGHVS, CDR2 FQNEAQ. Trimming left V 0 bases short and J 5 bases short, with 11 bases between. As DNA, the CDR3 is TGTGCCAGCAGCTTAGCCGGGGTCTCAGACGAGCAGTACTTC. This translates into CASSLAGVSDEQYF.

This chain links TRBV12-3 or TRBV12-4 with TRBJ2-2, with D possibly being TRBD1 or TRBD2 (5 bases each). Trimming stripped 3 bases from V and 9 bases from J, with 20 bases between. There are 16 residues in the CDR3. CDR3 in amino acids: CASSFLWGSGTRELFF. In DNA, the CDR3 is TGTGCCAGCAGTTTTCTGTGGGGGAGCGGAACGAGGGAGCTGTTTTTT.

The J gene is TRBJ1-1, the V gene TRBV19; D not certain. V was shortened by 3 bases and J by 2 bases, with 4 bases between the two germline ends. The CDR3 runs to 12 residues. In germline, CDR1 is LNHDA, CDR2 SQIVND (reference sequence). The CDR3, as DNA: TGTGCCAGTAGTATTTATAACACTGAAGCTTTCTTT. Protein: CASSIYNTEAFF.

The rearrangement uses TRBV7-8 and TRBJ2-2; no clear D gene. Germline V lookup: CDR1 SGHVS, CDR2 FQNEAQ. The CDR3 is 13 residues long. Trimming cost V 1 base and J 6 bases, with 6 bases left between them. CDR3 in amino acids: CASSLDLSGELFF. DNA of the CDR3: TGTGCCAGCAGCTTAGACCTCTCCGGGGAGCTGTTTTTT.

This clonotype came up many times. The rearrangement joins TRBV6-1 to TRBJ2-3; the D gene is possibly TRBD2 (6 bases). The V gene's germline CDR1 is MNHNS and CDR2 SASEGT. The CDR3 is 15 amino acids. Between the trimmed V and J ends, which lost 5 bases and 1 base, there was a span of 13 bases. The DNA for the CDR3 is TGTGCCAGCAGTTGGGGCGGGGCTGGCACAGATACGCAGTATTTT. This translates into CASSWGGAGTDTQYF.

This clonotype appeared many times. The genes are TRBV19 and TRBJ2-3, with 7 bases fitting TRBD1. Germline loops: CDR1 LNHDA, CDR2 SQIVND (reference sequence). The CDR3 extends over 17 amino acids. Unmatched junction bases numbered 15, after V lost 4 bases and J lost 5 bases. The CDR3 DNA is TGTGCCAGTAGTACAGGGGACAGCCGAAGTGTTCTAGATACGCAGTATTTT. This gives the protein CASSTGDSRSVLDTQYF.

This sequence joins TRBV6-2 or TRBV6-3 and TRBJ2-3; TRBD1 matches at 7 bases. From germline, CDR1 is MNHEY and CDR2 SVGEGT. J lost 4 bases, V lost 4 bases, and 8 bases had no gene match. CDR3 length equals 15 residues. The CDR3 sequence is CASSWPGTAADTQYF. The CDR3 DNA follows: TGTGCCAGCAGTTGGCCCGGGACAGCGGCAGATACGCAGTATTTT.

This clonotype occurred a few times. This chain joins TRBV20-1 and TRBJ1-4; 9 nucleotides line up with TRBD1. The germline CDR1 and CDR2 sequences are DFQATT and SNEGSKA (reference sequence). Trimming at V came to 3 bases and at J to 2 bases, leaving 7 bases not matched to a gene. The CDR3 has 16 residues. The CDR3 DNA is TGCAGTGCTAGGGGACAGGGCAGAGGCACTAATGAAAAACTGTTTTTT. Encoded protein: CSARGQGRGTNEKLFF.

This clonotype has only a few counts. This chain uses TRBV7-9 with TRBJ1-5; TRBD1 matches 8 bases. Germline V CDR1 and CDR2: SEHNR, FQNEAQ (reference sequence). Germline trimming cut 2 bases from V and 4 bases from J; bases unmatched to any gene: 4. The CDR3 has 15 amino acids. The CDR3 reads CASSLSTGVNQPQHF. The CDR3 DNA reads TGTGCCAGCAGCTTATCGACAGGGGTGAATCAGCCCCAGCATTTT.

This clonotype was observed a few times. The chain has TRBV20-1 and TRBJ2-1; D unresolved. Looked up from germline, CDR1 is DFQATT and CDR2 is SNEGSKA (reference sequence). Trimming pared 3 bases from V and 3 bases from J, leaving 6 bases between. The CDR3 totals 12 residues. CDR3 amino acids: CSASLGYNEQFF. CDR3 bases: TGCAGTGCTAGCCTGGGCTACAATGAGCAGTTCTTC.

The table lists this clonotype with many counts. The chain combines TRBV20-1 with TRBJ2-3; no firm D call. Trimming removed 0 bases at V and 0 bases at J, with 10 bases between. The CDR3 totals 15 residues. Germline V lookup: CDR1 DFQATT, CDR2 SNEGSKA (reference sequence). CDR3 coding DNA: TGCAGTGCTAGAGACCCCCGGTCAAGCACAGATACGCAGTATTTT. Residues: CSARDPRSSTDTQYF.

This clonotype was counted many times. This chain joins TRBV5-6 and TRBJ1-6; D may be TRBD1 (5 bases). The CDR3 covers 15 residues. Germline-derived CDR1 and CDR2 are SGHDT and YYEEEE. V lost 1 base and J lost 10, with 15 bases in between. CDR3 in amino acids: CASSLPGTEGSPLHF. CDR3 sequence (DNA): TGTGCCAGCAGCTTGCCCGGGACGGAGGGGTCACCCCTCCACTTT.

The chain's CDR3 is CATSDLGHPYEQYF. The CDR3 region has the DNA TGTGCCACCAGTGATTTAGGGCACCCCTACGAGCAGTACTTC. The chain carries TRBV24-1 and TRBJ2-7; D is undetermined. Germline V lookup: CDR1 KGHDR, CDR2 SFDVKD. V lost 1 base and J lost 2, with 8 bases in between. The CDR3 loop spans 14 amino acids.

This clonotype was seen only a few times. This sequence joins TRBV6-5 and TRBJ1-2; tentatively, D is TRBD1 (5 bases). The CDR3 length is 11 residues. V lost 7 bases, J lost 8 bases, and 11 bases lay in between. From germline, CDR1 is MNHEY and CDR2 SVGAGI. Here the CDR3 reads CASMLAGGYTF. The DNA for the CDR3 is TGTGCCAGCATGTTAGCAGGGGGCTACACCTTC.

This rearrangement joins TRBV6-2 or TRBV6-3 to TRBJ2-3; D possibly matches TRBD1 or TRBD2 (5 bases each). The CDR3 is 15 residues long. Per the germline V gene, CDR1 is MNHEY and CDR2 is SVGEGT. The ends were cut back, 6 bases at V and 1 base at J, with 14 bases in the middle. The CDR3 sequence is CASSPKGDGTDTQYF. The CDR3 DNA reads TGTGCCAGCAGCCCCAAAGGGGACGGCACAGATACGCAGTATTTT.

In this sample, this clonotype turned up many times. The chain is built from TRBV2 and TRBJ2-1, with 11 bases lining up with TRBD2. Germline-derived CDR1 and CDR2 are SNHLY and FYNNEI. This CDR3 is 15 amino acids long. Germline trimming cut 5 bases from V and 5 bases from J; bases unmatched to any gene: 5. The DNA of the CDR3 is TGTGCCAGCAGTCCAACTAGCGGGGGAGACAATGAGCAGTTCTTC. It yields the protein CASSPTSGGDNEQFF.

This clonotype was counted a few times. The chain carries TRBV6-2 or TRBV6-3 and TRBJ2-1; 9 bases fit TRBD1. Trimming removed 5 bases from V and 0 bases from J; junction bases left unmatched: 2. Germline V gene sequence: CDR1 MNHEY, CDR2 SVGEGT. This CDR3 spans 15 amino acids. Here the CDR3 reads CASSRTGVSYNEQFF. The CDR3 DNA reads TGTGCCAGCAGTCGGACAGGGGTCTCCTACAATGAGCAGTTCTTC.

The chain is built from TRBV5-8 and TRBJ2-4; no clear D. Germline values: CDR1 SGHTS, CDR2 YDEGEE. This CDR3 region has 14 residues. V shed 6 bases and J shed 2 bases, with 12 bases lying between them. This CDR3 reads CASNPQEPKNIQYF. CDR3 bases: TGTGCCAGCAACCCCCAGGAGCCCAAAAACATTCAGTACTTC.

This clonotype occurred many times. V usage is TRBV28 and J usage is TRBJ2-7, with 8 bases lining up with TRBD2. Germline trimming cut 2 bases from V and 6 bases from J; bases unmatched to any gene: 3. Germline assignment: CDR1 MDHEN and CDR2 SYDVKM. The CDR3 has 13 residues. The CDR3 reads CASSLVGRGEQYF. The CDR3, as DNA: TGTGCCAGCAGTTTAGTCGGGAGGGGCGAGCAGTACTTC.

For this clonotype: It may be a read error: a sequence one base away is much more abundant. The CDR3 DNA reads as TGCGCCAGCAGCTTGACTAGCCGCGAGCAGTACTTC. This translates into CASSLTSREQYF. The V gene is TRBV5-1, the J gene TRBJ2-7; weak D call: TRBD2 (6 bases). Germline V lookup: CDR1 SGHRS, CDR2 YFSETQ. The CDR3 has 12 residues. V gave up 1 base and J gave up 6 bases, with 8 bases separating them.

This clonotype has ten or more counts. CDR3 nucleotides: TGTGCCAGCACGGATTACACTGAAGCTTTCTTT. This encodes CASTDYTEAFF. The rearrangement links TRBV28 to TRBJ1-1; D unclear. V lost 7 bases and J 3 bases, leaving 6 bases between the germline ends. The CDR3 covers 11 residues. The germline CDR1 and CDR2 sequences are MDHEN and SYDVKM.

This rearrangement joins TRBV12-3 or TRBV12-4 to TRBJ1-1; 8 nucleotides match TRBD1. V was pared by 4 bases and J by 4 bases, with 5 bases of the junction left unmatched. The CDR3 is made up of 14 amino acids. The CDR3 DNA follows: TGTGCCAGCAGTTCAGGGGGCTTGAGCACTGAAGCTTTCTTT. It is translated as CASSSGGLSTEAFF.

About this clonotype itself: Being one base from a much bigger clone, this may be a read error. V and J are TRBV2 and TRBJ1-5; 8 bases map to TRBD1. Germline V gene lookup returns CDR1 SNHLY and CDR2 FYNNEI. The length of the CDR3 is 15 residues. The chain's CDR3 is CASSFTGGSNQPQRF. The DNA for the CDR3 is TGTGCCAGCTCTTTTACAGGGGGAAGTAATCAGCCCCAGCGTTTT. The complete variable domain, with remaining parts taken from reference TRBV2 and TRBJ1-5, reads EPEVTQTPSHQVTQMGQEVILRCVPISNHLYFYWYRQILGQKVEFLVSFYNNEISEKSEIFDDQFSVERPDGSNFTLKIRSTKLEDSAMYFCASSFTGGSNQPQRFGDGTRLSIL.

This clonotype was picked up many times. V and J are TRBV20-1 and TRBJ1-5; D remains unclear. Germline V gene data show CDR1 as DFQATT and CDR2 as SNEGSKA (reference sequence). Deletions cut 5 bases from V and 3 bases from J, with 17 bases between. This CDR3 spans 15 amino acids. The chain's CDR3 is CSAGTSNYPNQPQHF. Written as DNA, the CDR3 is TGCAGTGCTGGTACAAGTAATTACCCCAATCAGCCCCAGCATTTT.

With regard to this clonotype: A read error may explain this, as a much larger clone is one base away. The chain carries TRBV7-9 and TRBJ2-7, with D unresolved. Per the germline V gene, CDR1 is SEHNR and CDR2 is FQNEAQ (reference sequence). The ends were cut back, 1 base at V and 5 bases at J, with 12 bases in the middle. CDR3 length: 14 amino acids. The CDR3 region is CASSLDLGSDEQYF. CDR3 nucleotides: TGTGCCAGCAGCTTAGATTTGGGTAGTGACGAGCAGTACTTC. Full variable domain (missing parts from reference TRBV7-9 and TRBJ2-7): DTGVSQNPRHKITKRGQNVTFRCDPISEHNRLYWYRQTLGQGPEFLTYFQNEAQLEKSRLLSDRFSAERPKGSFSTLEIQRTEQGDSAMYLCASSLDLGSDEQYFGPGTRLTVT.

This clonotype showed up many times. The chain carries TRBV27 and TRBJ2-7, with unresolved D. V shed 0 bases and J shed 3 bases, with 12 bases lying between them. CDR1 is MNHEY, CDR2 SMNVEV, per germline (reference sequence). The CDR3 is 15 amino acids. The CDR3 bases are TGTGCCAGCAGTTTATCGCAAGCCAGGAGCTACGAGCAGTACTTC. This translates into CASSLSQARSYEQYF.

DNA for the CDR3: TGTGCCAGCAGCGTAGATCCCGGGCCGGGGTCACAAGAGACCCAGTACTTC. Protein product: CASSVDPGPGSQETQYF. The rearrangement links TRBV9 to TRBJ2-5, with TRBD2 as a possible D gene (5 bases). The V gene's germline CDR1 is SGDLS and CDR2 YYNGEE. The CDR3 covers 17 residues. Trimming pared 0 bases from V and 2 bases from J, leaving 17 bases between.

This clonotype has at least ten counts. The chain couples TRBV28 to TRBJ2-7; 8 nucleotides agree with TRBD1. After removal of 4 bases from V and 6 bases from J, the junction contained 8 bases not matched to a gene. The CDR3 totals 14 residues. Germline V gene sequence: CDR1 MDHEN, CDR2 SYDVKM. CDR3 bases: TGTGCCAGCAGTTCGCAGGGGGCTACACCCGAGCAGTACTTC. It translates to CASSSQGATPEQYF.